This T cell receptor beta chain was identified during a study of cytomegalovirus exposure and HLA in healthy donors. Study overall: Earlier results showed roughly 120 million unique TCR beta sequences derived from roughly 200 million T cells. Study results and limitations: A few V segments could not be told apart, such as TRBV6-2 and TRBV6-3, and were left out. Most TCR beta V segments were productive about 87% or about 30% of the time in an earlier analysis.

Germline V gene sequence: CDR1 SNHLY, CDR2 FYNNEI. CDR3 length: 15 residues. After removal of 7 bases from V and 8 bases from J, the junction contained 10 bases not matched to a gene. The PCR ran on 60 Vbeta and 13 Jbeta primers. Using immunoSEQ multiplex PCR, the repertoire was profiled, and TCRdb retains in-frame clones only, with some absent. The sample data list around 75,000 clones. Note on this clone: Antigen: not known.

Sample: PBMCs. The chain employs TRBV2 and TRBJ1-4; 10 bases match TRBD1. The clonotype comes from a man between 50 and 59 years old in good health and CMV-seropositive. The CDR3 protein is CASMISGTGDEKLFF. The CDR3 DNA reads TGTGCCAGCATGATAAGTGGGACAGGGGACGAAAAACTGTTTTTT.